This T cell receptor (beta chain) was documented in a study of blood T cell repertoires in COVID-19. Overall study: COVID-19 samples collected from the United States, Italy and Spain covered acute and convalescent phases. PBMCs, B-cell-depleted T cells, or T cells were the source of the cDNA or gDNA that made up the material.

Trimming cost V 5 bases and J 10 bases, with 11 bases left between them. Germline CDR1 reads SGHVS; CDR2 reads FQNEAQ. This CDR3 is built from 11 residues. Per the original data handling: Reference gene primer amplification yielded estimated nucleated cell counts. Sequenced by immunoSEQ multiplex PCR; TCRdb stores in-frame clones only, minus some. The D gene and trimming were derived from the DNA, and the V and J assignments and clone size from that table. The sample contains fewer than 110,000 clones, over 75% of which appear only once. The V call is TRBV7-8, the J call TRBJ1-1; D unclear. The clonotype was recovered from a woman aged 25 to 39 with acute or convalescent COVID-19. Sequencing was done on a sample of peripheral blood. CDR3 DNA: TGTGCCAGCAGCCGAGGCGCCGGAGCTTTCTTT. Translation gives CASSRGAGAFF.